A single sample gave rise to the 11 T cell receptor beta chains below, sequenced in a study of OX40 agonist ivuxolimab in advanced cancers. TCRdb keeps only in-frame clones here, not all; method: immunoSEQ multiplex PCR. Altogether about 70,000 clones are present, roughly nine tenths being singletons, with the ten largest covering 11%. Sequencing used CD4+ or CD8+ T cells sorted from blood, obtained in a trial of the OX40 agonist ivuxolimab. These receptors all stem from an adult with an advanced solid tumor such as melanoma, head and neck, liver or kidney cancer.

The chain links TRBV6-6 to TRBJ1-5, with a weak D call TRBD1 (6 bases). The CDR3 loop spans 15 amino acids. Germline CDR1 is MNHNY and CDR2 is SVGAGI (reference sequence). Trimming took 0 bases from V and 4 from J, leaving 10 bases between them. The CDR3 sequence is CASSYSQGLNQPQHF. In nucleotides, the CDR3 is TGTGCCAGCAGTTACTCCCAGGGGCTAAATCAGCCCCAGCATTTT.

The V and J genes are TRBV18 and TRBJ1-4, with D possibly matching TRBD1 (5 bases). The germline V gene encodes CDR1 KGHSH and CDR2 LQKENI. Trimming took off 1 base at V and 0 bases at J, with 6 bases between the two ends. The CDR3 has 15 residues. CDR3 nucleotide sequence: TGTGCCAGCTCACCACGGGGGGCAACTAATGAAAAACTGTTTTTT. Its translation is CASSPRGATNEKLFF.

This clone was counted only a few times. The J gene is TRBJ1-6, the V gene TRBV7-2, with D unresolved. Germline assignment: CDR1 SGHTA and CDR2 FQGNSA. The V end was cut by 5 bases, the J end by 8 bases, with 10 bases between. There are 13 residues in the CDR3. This CDR3 reads CASSIVTYSPLHF. The CDR3 DNA follows: TGTGCCAGCAGCATAGTCACTTATTCACCCCTCCACTTT.

V and J are TRBV5-1 and TRBJ2-7, with TRBD1 identical over 9 bases. The J segment lost 6 bases and the V segment lost 4 bases, leaving 8 bases of the junction unmatched. Per the germline V gene, CDR1 is SGHRS and CDR2 is YFSETQ. CDR3 length: 14 residues. In nucleotides, the CDR3 is TGCGCCAGCAGCCCCCTGGGACAGGGAGGCGAGCAGTACTTC. Amino acid sequence: CASSPLGQGGEQYF.

The chain joins TRBV4-2 to TRBJ2-7, with D possibly matching TRBD1 (5 bases). The CDR3 contains 14 residues. Trimming removed 4 bases from V and 6 bases from J, with 16 bases in between. Germline values: CDR1 LGHNA, CDR2 YNFKEQ. The CDR3 DNA reads TGTGCCAGCAGCCCCCAGGGCAGGATTGGCGAGCAGTACTTC. Amino acids: CASSPQGRIGEQYF.

The chain links TRBV7-9 to TRBJ1-5, with 11 bases lining up with TRBD1. The CDR3 totals 13 residues. V gave up 3 bases and J gave up 8 bases; unmatched junction bases: 0. The germline V gene has CDR1 SEHNR and CDR2 FQNEAQ (reference sequence). This CDR3 is CASSLGQGEPQHF. Written as DNA, the CDR3 is TGTGCCAGCAGCTTGGGACAGGGGGAGCCCCAGCATTTT. Using reference TRBV7-9 and TRBJ1-5 for the parts outside the CDR3, the full variable domain is DTGVSQNPRHKITKRGQNVTFRCDPISEHNRLYWYRQTLGQGPEFLTYFQNEAQLEKSRLLSDRFSAERPKGSFSTLEIQRTEQGDSAMYLCASSLGQGEPQHFGDGTRLSIL.

The V and J genes are TRBV6-1 and TRBJ2-7; D is uncertain. The CDR3 has 12 amino acids. The ends were cut back, 7 bases at V and 5 bases at J, with 12 bases in the middle. Germline V gene sequence: CDR1 MNHNS, CDR2 SASEGT. The CDR3 loop is CASTPKVDEQYF. The CDR3 nucleotides read TGTGCCAGCACCCCAAAAGTGGACGAGCAGTACTTC.

The genes are TRBV5-1 and TRBJ1-2; D possibly corresponds to TRBD1 (6 bases). Germline values: CDR1 SGHRS, CDR2 YFSETQ. The CDR3 contains 14 residues. The V gene lost 2 bases and the J gene lost 8 bases, with 16 bases spanning the gap. The CDR3 bases are TGCGCCAGCAGCTTTGACAGGATCGAGGTCGGCTACACCTTC. This encodes CASSFDRIEVGYTF.

The rearrangement uses TRBV7-3 and TRBJ2-1; D uncertain. Germline CDR1 SGHTA, CDR2 FQGTGA. The CDR3 has 13 residues. Trimming pared 3 bases from V and 5 bases from J, leaving 8 bases between. As DNA, the CDR3 is TGTGCCAGCAGCTTCGGCCTCAACAATGAGCAGTTCTTC. Protein sequence: CASSFGLNNEQFF.

The chain joins TRBV11-2 to TRBJ1-5; perhaps TRBD1 as D (6 bases). Per the germline V gene, CDR1 is SGHAT and CDR2 is FQNNGV. Trimming stripped 2 bases from V and 1 base from J, with 12 bases between. This CDR3 region has 16 residues. DNA for the CDR3: TGTGCCAGCAGCTTAAGGGGGGATAACAGCAATCAGCCCCAGCATTTT. Its translation: CASSLRGDNSNQPQHF.

This clone has only one observation. The chain carries TRBV4-1 and TRBJ2-2; D tentatively fits TRBD1 or TRBD2 (6 bases each). The CDR3 consists of 17 residues. Trimming removed 2 bases at V and 0 bases at J, with 13 bases between. The germline V gene has CDR1 MGHRA and CDR2 YSYEKL. CDR3 loop: CASSQWRGFANTGELFF. The CDR3 DNA reads as TGCGCCAGCAGCCAATGGAGGGGGTTTGCGAACACCGGGGAGCTGTTTTTT.